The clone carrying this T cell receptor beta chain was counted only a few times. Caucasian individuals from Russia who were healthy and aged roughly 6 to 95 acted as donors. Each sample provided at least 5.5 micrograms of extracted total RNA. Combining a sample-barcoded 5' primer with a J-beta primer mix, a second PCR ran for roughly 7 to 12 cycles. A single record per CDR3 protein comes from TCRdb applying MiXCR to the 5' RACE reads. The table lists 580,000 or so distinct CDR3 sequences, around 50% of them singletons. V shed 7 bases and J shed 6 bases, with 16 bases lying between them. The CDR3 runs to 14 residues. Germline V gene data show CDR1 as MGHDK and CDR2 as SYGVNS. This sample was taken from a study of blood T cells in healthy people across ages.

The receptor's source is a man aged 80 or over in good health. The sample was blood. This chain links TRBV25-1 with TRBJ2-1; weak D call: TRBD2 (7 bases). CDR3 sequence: CASKKGGESNEQFF. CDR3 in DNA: TGTGCCAGCAAAAAGGGGGGGGAGAGCAATGAGCAGTTCTTC.